A selection of T cell receptor beta chains follows, all from one sample in a study of blood T cell repertoires in COVID-19. Sequencing used immunoSEQ multiplex PCR; TCRdb keeps in-frame clones, though not all of them. Of 290,000 or so clones in the sample, approximately 82% were seen once. Sequencing input: PBMCs or T cells enriched from blood (not recorded which). The origin of the receptors is a man aged 35 to 55 who had been exposed to COVID-19. Both conserved end residues are part of each CDR3.

V gene	CDR3 length	CDR3 protein
TRBV4-2	18	CASSQDLGAVRSNSPLHF
TRBV5-1	15	CASCPETGRNYGYTF
TRBV6-5	11	CASKFDQPQHF
TRBV6-6	14	CASSNYRENQPQHF
TRBV29-1	17	CSVLLAGLPGSYNEQFF
TRBV2	13	CASEPEINYGYTF
TRBV6-6	14	CASNRDRAQETQYF
TRBV9	13	CASRKGDTGELFF
TRBV12-3/TRBV12-4	13	CAKTAGWGYEQYF
TRBV2	13	CASQVGESYGYTF
TRBV10-3	14	CAISSTTSLETQYF
TRBV2	14	CASNLDHSSDTQYF
TRBV6-2/TRBV6-3	16	CASSQAVPVYNSPLHF
TRBV15	15	CATSRDGGSYNEQFF
TRBV7-9	16	CASSISDWGRSGEQYF
TRBV11-3	15	CASSPPGLGLSTQYF
TRBV4-1	17	CASSQVFLGTDHNEQFF
TRBV5-1	15	CASSVGGTENQPQHF
TRBV4-1	15	CASSQDAGFTDTQYF
TRBV3-1/TRBV3-2	13	CASSLGQGQPQHF
TRBV10-2	14	CASSREFGEEKLFF
TRBV13	12	CASSHRAGELFF
TRBV6-6	15	CASSRTSGGYNEQFF
TRBV29-1	12	CSVRVEGNTIYF
TRBV9	13	CASSGLAQETQYF
TRBV9	15	CASTPGPRREDEQFF
TRBV7-9	10	CASSFRRAFF
TRBV7-9	15	CASERQGVAKNIQYF
TRBV19	13	CASSIRGIPEQYF
TRBV6-6	13	CASRTPSGTEAFF
TRBV7-3	19	CASSLLAGGTTTSTDTQYF
TRBV11-2	15	CASSRTSGSTDTQYF
TRBV25-1	11	CASSTEFTIYF
TRBV7-9	14	CASSLGDLPDTQYF
TRBV19	15	CASSIPGRNNQPQHF
TRBV7-9	15	CASSLGLAGAVEQYF
TRBV5-6	14	CASSFSGPTYEQYF
TRBV7-2	15	CASSFRGGRAGTQFF
TRBV9	20	CASSVGGGGGTLSSYNEQFF
TRBV19	13	CASSTRTDEKLFF
TRBV30	14	CAWRGMTAPYGYTF